The text below deals with one T cell receptor beta chain. Sequencing used immunoSEQ multiplex PCR; TCRdb keeps in-frame clones, though not all of them. The data contain 350,000 or so clones, approximately 86% of them singletons. Participants were placed into cohorts based on the clinical history they reported. This sample was included in a study of blood T cell repertoires in COVID-19. CDR1 is ENHRY and CDR2 is SYGVKD in the germline V gene. The CDR3 totals 13 residues. V was cut by 10 bases and J by 9 bases, with 22 bases left in between. The specimen sequenced was PBMCs or T cells enriched from blood (not recorded which). This sequence was found in a woman in her forties with acute COVID-19. The V gene is TRBV10-3, the J gene TRBJ2-7, with D possibly being TRBD1 (5 bases). The CDR3 reads CATTPGQSYVQYF. The CDR3 DNA reads as TGTGCCACCACCCCCGGACAATCTTATGTGCAGTACTTC.